This TCR beta chain comes out of a study of blood T cell repertoires in COVID-19. Looked up from germline, CDR1 is SNHLY and CDR2 is FYNNEI. The ends were cut back, 1 base at V and 2 bases at J, with 12 bases in the middle. This CDR3 has 15 amino acids. Clones were read by immunoSEQ multiplex PCR, and TCRdb kept only the in-frame ones, dropping some. The sample holds about 200,000 clones, less than 90% seen once. The TCR comes from a human donor in a cohort sampled during active COVID-19. The sequenced sample consisted of peripheral blood. This chain uses TRBV2 with TRBJ2-7; D is perhaps TRBD2 (5 bases). CDR3 sequence reads: CASSEGLAGTYEQYF. The CDR3 DNA reads as TGTGCCAGCAGTGAAGGACTGGCCGGGACCTACGAGCAGTACTTC.